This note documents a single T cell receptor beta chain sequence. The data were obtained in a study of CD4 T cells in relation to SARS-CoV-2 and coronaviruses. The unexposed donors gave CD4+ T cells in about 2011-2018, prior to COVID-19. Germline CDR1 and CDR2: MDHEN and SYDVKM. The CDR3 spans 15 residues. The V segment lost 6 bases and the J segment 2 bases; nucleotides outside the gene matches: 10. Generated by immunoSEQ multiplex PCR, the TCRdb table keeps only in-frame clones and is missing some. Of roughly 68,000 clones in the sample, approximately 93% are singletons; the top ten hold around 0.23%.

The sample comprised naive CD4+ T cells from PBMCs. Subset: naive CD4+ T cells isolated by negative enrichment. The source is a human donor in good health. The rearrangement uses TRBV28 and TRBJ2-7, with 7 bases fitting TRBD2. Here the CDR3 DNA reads TGTGCCAGCAGCGCCCTTGGGGAGGGTACCTACGAGCAGTACTTC. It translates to CASSALGEGTYEQYF.